One sample yielded the 20 T cell receptor beta chains listed below, sequenced in a study of T cells after yellow fever vaccination. One entry per CDR3 protein results from TCRdb running MiXCR on the 5' RACE reads. The repertoire holds approximately 600,000 distinct CDR3 sequences, with more than 9% as singletons. The material sequenced was PBMCs, taken on the day of the yellow fever booster vaccination. Every receptor here comes from a young man who received the YFV17D yellow fever vaccine.

Many counts were recorded for this clonotype. The chain is built from TRBV19 and TRBJ1-5; possibly TRBD1 for D (5 bases). The germline V gene has CDR1 LNHDA and CDR2 SQIVND (reference sequence). V lost 8 bases to trimming and J lost 6 bases, with 14 bases between them. The CDR3 has 13 residues. The CDR3 DNA reads TGTGCCAGTGGAAGGGGCTTTGGTCAGCCCCAGCATTTT. This codes for CASGRGFGQPQHF.

The CDR3 region is CAWRPSGRRSYEQYF. CDR3 bases: TGTGCCTGGAGGCCCTCGGGGAGAAGGTCCTACGAGCAGTACTTC. This chain links TRBV30 with TRBJ2-7; possibly TRBD2 for D (5 bases). Germline V CDR1 and CDR2: GTSNPN, SVGIG (reference sequence). This CDR3 comprises 15 residues. Trimming took off 3 bases at V and 1 base at J, with 16 bases between the two ends.

V and J are TRBV19 and TRBJ1-2; TRBD1 agrees at 8 bases. The CDR3 runs to 14 residues. J gave up 7 bases and V 3 bases, and 7 bases lay outside the gene matches. Germline CDR1 reads LNHDA; CDR2 reads SQIVND (reference sequence). For the CDR3, the DNA is TGTGCCAGTAGTATCCTGCAGGGGGCTGTTGGCTACACCTTC. Protein sequence: CASSILQGAVGYTF.

This clonotype occurred a few times. The chain uses TRBV28 and TRBJ2-7; TRBD1 is a possible D gene (5 bases). Germline CDR1 is MDHEN and CDR2 is SYDVKM. The CDR3 sequence is 15 residues long. V was pared by 3 bases and J by 3 bases, with 15 bases between. This chain's CDR3 is CASSFGHLPVYEQYF. The CDR3 DNA reads TGTGCCAGCAGTTTCGGACACCTACCCGTCTACGAGCAGTACTTC.

The V gene is TRBV29-1, the J gene TRBJ2-1; D is tentatively TRBD1 or TRBD2 (6 bases each). The CDR3 consists of 17 residues. Germline CDR1 reads SQVTM; CDR2 reads ANQGSEA. V shed 7 bases and J shed 1 base, with 23 bases lying between them. The CDR3 is CSAVGLREGGSYNEQFF. The CDR3 coding sequence is TGCAGCGCAGTTGGGTTGCGGGAAGGGGGATCCTACAATGAGCAGTTCTTC.

This clonotype was picked up many times. This CDR3 is CSVGGTHNEQFF. Here the CDR3 DNA reads TGCAGCGTTGGTGGTACCCACAATGAGCAGTTCTTC. The chain is built from TRBV29-1 and TRBJ2-1; D remains unclear. This CDR3 is built from 12 residues. Trimming stripped 4 bases from V and 5 bases from J, with 9 bases between. Germline CDR1 reads SQVTM; CDR2 reads ANQGSEA.

This chain uses TRBV24-1 with TRBJ1-1; D gene ambiguous. The CDR3 has 16 residues. The germline V gene has CDR1 KGHDR and CDR2 SFDVKD. V lost 4 bases to trimming and J lost 1 base, with 15 bases between them. As DNA, the CDR3 is TGTGCCACCAGTGAAACGAACACTCACCAGAACACTGAAGCTTTCTTT. This translates into CATSETNTHQNTEAFF.

There are many counts of this clonotype. V usage is TRBV9 and J usage is TRBJ2-1, with D maybe TRBD2 (6 bases). CDR1 SGDLS and CDR2 YYNGEE come from the germline V gene. The CDR3 loop spans 14 amino acids. Trimming pared 0 bases from V and 7 bases from J, leaving 11 bases between. The CDR3 DNA reads as TGTGCCAGCAGCGTAGGGGGGACTTATAATGAGCAGTTCTTC. It translates to CASSVGGTYNEQFF. The variable domain in full, with the rest retrieved from reference TRBV9 and TRBJ2-1, is DSGVTQTPKHLITATGQRVTLRCSPRSGDLSVYWYQQSLDQGLQFLIQYYNGEERAKGNILERFSAQQFPDLHSELNLSSLELGDSALYFCASSVGGTYNEQFFGPGTRLTVL.

This clonotype has just a few counts. The J gene is TRBJ2-7, the V gene TRBV24-1; 7 positions agree with TRBD1. Germline V gene data show CDR1 as KGHDR and CDR2 as SFDVKD. Trimming cost V 4 bases and J 4 bases; bases outside gene matches: 6. The CDR3 length is 14 residues. CDR3 DNA sequence: TGTGCCACCAGTGACACCGGGACAGCGTACGAGCAGTACTTC. This gives the protein CATSDTGTAYEQYF.

This clonotype has a count of ten or more. Written as DNA, the CDR3 is TGTGCCAGCAGTAACAGGGAAGAGACCCAGTACTTC. This sequence encodes CASSNREETQYF. The gene calls are TRBV12-3 or TRBV12-4 and TRBJ2-5, with a possible D match to TRBD1 (6 bases). The V gene lost 5 bases and the J gene lost 3 bases, with 7 bases spanning the gap. This CDR3 has 12 amino acids.

CDR3 protein: CAISDGAGEVHEQYF. CDR3 nucleotides: TGTGCCATCAGTGACGGGGCGGGAGAGGTCCACGAGCAGTACTTC. The chain combines TRBV10-3 with TRBJ2-7; the match to TRBD2 covers 7 bases. This CDR3 is built from 15 residues. Germline CDR1 and CDR2: ENHRY and SYGVKD. The ends lost 3 bases at V and 5 bases at J; junction bases unmatched: 10.

This clonotype appeared a few times. The chain couples TRBV5-6 to TRBJ1-3, with 8 bases aligning to TRBD1. The germline CDR1 and CDR2 sequences are SGHDT and YYEEEE. After removal of 4 bases from V and 0 bases from J, the junction contained 6 bases not matched to a gene. This CDR3 region has 16 residues. CDR3 in DNA: TGTGCCAGCAGCGACAAGGACAGGGTCTCTGGAAACACCATATATTTT. As protein: CASSDKDRVSGNTIYF.

The chain has TRBV15 and TRBJ2-7; 7 bases line up with TRBD2. The CDR3 is made up of 15 amino acids. Germline V gene data show CDR1 as LNHNV and CDR2 as YYDKDF (reference sequence). The V and J ends lost 0 bases and 6 bases, in that order; junction bases with no gene match: 8. The CDR3 loop is CATSRDPSGSLEQYF. CDR3 nucleotide sequence: TGTGCCACCAGCAGAGATCCTAGCGGCTCTCTCGAGCAGTACTTC. Based on the CDR3 plus reference TRBV15 and TRBJ2-7, the full variable domain is DAMVIQNPRYQVTQFGKPVTLSCSQTLNHNVMYWYQQKSSQAPKLLFHYYDKDFNNEADTPDNFQSRRPNTSFCFLDIRSPGLGDTAMYLCATSRDPSGSLEQYFGPGTRLTVT.

The V gene is TRBV27, the J gene TRBJ2-6; D unclear. Germline loops: CDR1 MNHEY, CDR2 SMNVEV (reference sequence). V was shortened by 0 bases and J by 2 bases, with 11 bases between the two germline ends. The CDR3 covers 17 residues. CDR3 DNA sequence: TGTGCCAGCAGTTTATCGCTGGGTTCCGCTGGGGCCAACGTCCTGACTTTC. As protein: CASSLSLGSAGANVLTF.

The V gene is TRBV20-1, the J gene TRBJ2-7; 7 positions match TRBD2. Germline CDR1 reads DFQATT; CDR2 reads SNEGSKA (reference sequence). The CDR3 extends over 14 amino acids. The trim removed 3 bases at V and 3 bases at J, leaving 8 bases unmatched. The CDR3 reads CSARLGEGLYEQYF. The CDR3 DNA reads TGCAGTGCTAGGTTGGGGGAGGGCCTCTACGAGCAGTACTTC.

This clonotype came up a few times. The V call is TRBV30, the J call TRBJ2-1; 7 nucleotides line up with TRBD2. This CDR3 has 16 amino acids. The germline CDR1 and CDR2 sequences are GTSNPN and SVGIG (reference sequence). V lost 5 bases and J lost 4; bases outside the gene matches: 14. This CDR3 is CAWGGGEPLSYNEQFF. In DNA, the CDR3 is TGTGCCTGGGGGGGGGGAGAGCCCCTCTCTTACAATGAGCAGTTCTTC.

Only a few counts were recorded for this clonotype. This rearrangement joins TRBV20-1 to TRBJ1-4, with 8 bases matching TRBD1. From germline, CDR1 is DFQATT and CDR2 SNEGSKA (reference sequence). CDR3 length equals 14 residues. J gave up 4 bases and V 5 bases, and 6 bases lay outside the gene matches. CDR3 amino acids: CSAGGGQDNEKLFF. The CDR3 DNA follows: TGCAGTGCTGGAGGGGGACAGGATAATGAAAAACTGTTTTTT.

The chain carries TRBV3-1 and TRBJ2-7; TRBD1 is a possible D gene (6 bases). V gave up 6 bases and J gave up 4 bases, with 22 bases separating them. The CDR3 extends over 16 amino acids. In germline, CDR1 is LGHDT, CDR2 YNNKEL (reference sequence). The CDR3 loop reads CASSNQTGLTSYEQYF. CDR3 nucleotides: TGTGCCAGCAGTAATCAAACAGGGTTGACTTCTTACGAGCAGTACTTC.

With regard to this clonotype: The conserved phenylalanine or tryptophan normally closing the CDR3 is absent here, so this likely arose from a read error. The chain employs TRBV4-3 and TRBJ2-1; 7 bases map to TRBD2. Germline values: CDR1 LGHNA, CDR2 YSLEER. After removal of 5 bases from V and 7 bases from J, the junction contained 14 bases not matched to a gene. CDR3 length: 16 amino acids. This CDR3 is CASSKSWREPVNEQFL. The CDR3 coding sequence is TGCGCCAGCAGCAAAAGCTGGCGGGAGCCCGTGAATGAGCAGTTCCTC.

This chain connects TRBV12-3 or TRBV12-4 to TRBJ1-5; D ambiguous. There are 15 residues in the CDR3. V lost 7 bases, J lost 6 bases, and 19 bases lay in between. CDR3 sequence: CASNTRMTSGQPQHF. The CDR3 bases are TGTGCCAGCAACACTCGTATGACTTCGGGTCAGCCCCAGCATTTT.